The present T cell receptor beta chain was sequenced within a study of cytomegalovirus exposure and HLA in healthy donors. Broader study findings: Through in vitro validation, a few CMV-associated chains were shown to be specific for CMV antigens.

Germline CDR1 reads LNHNV; CDR2 reads YYDKDF (reference sequence). Trimming removed 5 bases from V and 1 base from J; junction bases left unmatched: 13. This CDR3 is 19 amino acids long. Turning to this clone: Its antigen remains unidentified.

The PCR was carried out with 60 Vbeta primers and 13 Jbeta primers. Clones were read by immunoSEQ multiplex PCR, and TCRdb kept only the in-frame ones, dropping some. The table includes over 120,000 clones, 75% to 80% detected once. This clonotype originated in a young woman in good health and CMV-seropositive. The chain joins TRBV15 to TRBJ2-6; TRBD1 matches 8 bases. The sequenced material came from PBMCs. The CDR3 nucleotides are TGTGCCACCAGCGTGCGCGCAGGGGGCCCTCTATCTGGGGCCAACGTCCTGACTTTC. Protein sequence: CATSVRAGGPLSGANVLTF.